Below are 7 T cell receptor beta chains sequenced from a single sample in a study of human T cells and chemical hapten exposure. TCRdb reanalysed the RACE reads using MiXCR and keeps one entry per CDR3 protein. The data hold more than 250,000 distinct CDR3 sequences, with 7.5% to 9% observed a single time. Time point: pre-sensitization, week 0. Described treatment: therapeutic diphenylcyclopropenone sensitization with weekly scalp DPC. The sequencing used whole blood, collected in connection with sensitization to the hapten diphenylcyclopropenone (DPC). Receptors originate from a woman in her thirties or forties with alopecia areata. Some clones in this sample may be carry-over from other donors' samples.

V gene TRBV11-2 combines with J gene TRBJ1-6; D gene uncertain. The CDR3 length is 13 residues. V dropped 6 bases and J dropped 5 bases, with 8 bases sitting between them. CDR1 and CDR2 from the germline V gene are SGHAT and FQNNGV. The CDR3 region has the DNA TGTGCCAGCAGTGATCGAAATAATTCACCCCTCCACTTT. Its translation: CASSDRNNSPLHF.

This clonotype appeared a few times. This chain uses TRBV7-2 with TRBJ2-1; 9 bases are shared with TRBD2. This CDR3 is 17 amino acids long. The junction had 10 bases not matched to a gene; V was cut back by 5 bases and J by 2 bases. Germline loops: CDR1 SGHTA, CDR2 FQGNSA. CDR3 sequence: CASSPRLLAGPYNEQFF. CDR3 nucleotide sequence: TGTGCCAGCAGCCCCCGTTTACTAGCGGGTCCCTACAATGAGCAGTTCTTC.

The chain combines TRBV29-1 with TRBJ2-7; 7 nucleotides agree with TRBD1. Germline loops: CDR1 SQVTM, CDR2 ANQGSEA. There are 14 residues in the CDR3. V gave up 4 bases and J gave up 5 bases; unmatched junction bases: 11. Written as DNA, the CDR3 is TGCAGCGTTGGTCCGGGACAGTCTTTCCACGAGCAGTACTTC. The encoded protein is CSVGPGQSFHEQYF.

This chain joins TRBV5-5 and TRBJ1-1, with 9 positions matching TRBD1. CDR1 and CDR2 from the germline V gene are SGHKS and YYEKEE (reference sequence). The CDR3 spans 16 residues. V was clipped by 4 bases and J by 2 bases; unmatched bases: 9. The DNA for the CDR3 is TGTGCCAGCAGCCCCCGGGACAGGGCCGCTAACACTGAAGCTTTCTTT. Translation: CASSPRDRAANTEAFF.

This clonotype showed up just a few times. V gene TRBV6-2 or TRBV6-3 combines with J gene TRBJ1-5; D not certain. Trimming shortened V by 0 bases and J by 0 bases, and 12 bases separated the two germline ends. Germline CDR1 reads MNHEY; CDR2 reads SVGEGT. CDR3 length: 17 residues. CDR3 sequence (DNA): TGTGCCAGCAGTTACTCGGGCAGCCTCTATAGCAATCAGCCCCAGCATTTT. Translated, it gives CASSYSGSLYSNQPQHF.

The gene calls are TRBV28 and TRBJ2-1; possible D gene TRBD2, 6 bases. With 4 bases removed from V and 4 bases from J, the gap between germline ends came to 20 bases. The CDR3 is 17 amino acids. The V gene's germline CDR1 is MDHEN and CDR2 SYDVKM. CDR3 sequence: CASSSSAAGIKYNEQFF. DNA of the CDR3: TGTGCCAGCAGTTCTTCCGCGGCGGGGATCAAATACAATGAGCAGTTCTTC.

This chain connects TRBV7-6 to TRBJ2-7; 9 bases line up with TRBD1. Germline CDR1 is SGHVS and CDR2 is FNYEAQ. J lost 7 bases, V lost 5 bases, and 15 bases had no gene match. The CDR3 contains 16 residues. The CDR3 sequence: CASSLGSDRGEEEQYF. The CDR3 nucleotides read TGTGCCAGCAGCCTTGGGTCGGACAGGGGAGAAGAAGAGCAGTACTTC. The full variable domain, with the rest looked up from reference TRBV7-6 and TRBJ2-7, is GAGVSQSPRYKVTKRGQDVALRCDPISGHVSLYWYRQALGQGPEFLTYFNYEAQQDKSGLPNDRFSAERPEGSISTLTIQRTEQRDSAMYRCASSLGSDRGEEEQYFGPGTRLTVT.